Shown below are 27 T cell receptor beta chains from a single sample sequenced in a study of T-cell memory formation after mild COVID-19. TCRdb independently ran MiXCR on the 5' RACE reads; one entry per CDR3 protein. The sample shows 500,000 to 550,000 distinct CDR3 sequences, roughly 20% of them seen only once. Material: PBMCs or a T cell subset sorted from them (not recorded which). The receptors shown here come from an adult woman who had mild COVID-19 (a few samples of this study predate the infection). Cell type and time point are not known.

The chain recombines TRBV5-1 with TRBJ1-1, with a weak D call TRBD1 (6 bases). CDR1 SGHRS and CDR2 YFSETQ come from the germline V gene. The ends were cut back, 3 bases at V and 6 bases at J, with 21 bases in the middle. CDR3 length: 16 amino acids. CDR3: CASSWAGDIGGAEAFF. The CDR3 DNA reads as TGCGCCAGCAGCTGGGCAGGGGACATCGGTGGCGCTGAAGCTTTCTTT. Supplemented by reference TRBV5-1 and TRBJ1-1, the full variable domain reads KAGVTQTPRYLIKTRGQQVTLSCSPISGHRSVSWYQQTPGQGLQFLFEYFSETQRNKGNFPGRFSGRQFSNSRSEMNVSTLELGDSALYLCASSWAGDIGGAEAFFGQGTRLTVV.

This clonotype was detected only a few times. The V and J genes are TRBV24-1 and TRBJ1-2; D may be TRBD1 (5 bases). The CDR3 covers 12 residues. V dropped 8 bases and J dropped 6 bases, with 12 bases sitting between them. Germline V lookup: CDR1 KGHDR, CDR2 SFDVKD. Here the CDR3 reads CATNGAGHGYTF. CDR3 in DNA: TGTGCCACCAATGGGGCCGGCCATGGCTACACCTTC.

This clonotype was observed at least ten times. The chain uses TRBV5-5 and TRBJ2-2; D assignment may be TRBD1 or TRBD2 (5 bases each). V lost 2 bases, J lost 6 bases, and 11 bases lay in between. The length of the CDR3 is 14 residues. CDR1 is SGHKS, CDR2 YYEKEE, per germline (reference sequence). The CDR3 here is CASSFGEGPGELFF. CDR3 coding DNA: TGTGCCAGCAGCTTCGGAGAGGGGCCCGGGGAGCTGTTTTTT.

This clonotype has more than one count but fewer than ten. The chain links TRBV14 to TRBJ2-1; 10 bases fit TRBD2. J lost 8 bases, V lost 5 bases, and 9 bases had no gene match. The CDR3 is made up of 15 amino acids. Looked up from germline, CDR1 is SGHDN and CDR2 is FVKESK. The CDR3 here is CASSLMSSGSYEQFF. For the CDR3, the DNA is TGTGCCAGCAGCTTGATGTCTAGCGGGAGTTATGAGCAGTTCTTC.

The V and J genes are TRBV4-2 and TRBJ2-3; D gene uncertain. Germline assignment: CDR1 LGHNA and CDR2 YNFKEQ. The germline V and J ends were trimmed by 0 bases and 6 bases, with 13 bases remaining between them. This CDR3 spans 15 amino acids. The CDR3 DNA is TGTGCCAGCAGCCAAGAGGTCCTCCTCGCGGATACGCAGTATTTT. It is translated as CASSQEVLLADTQYF.

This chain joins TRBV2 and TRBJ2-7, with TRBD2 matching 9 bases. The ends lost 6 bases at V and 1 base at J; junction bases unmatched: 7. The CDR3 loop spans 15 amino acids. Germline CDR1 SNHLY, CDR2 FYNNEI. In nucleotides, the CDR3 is TGTGCCAGCAGCATTAGCGGGGGCCAATCCTACGAGCAGTACTTC. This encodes CASSISGGQSYEQYF.

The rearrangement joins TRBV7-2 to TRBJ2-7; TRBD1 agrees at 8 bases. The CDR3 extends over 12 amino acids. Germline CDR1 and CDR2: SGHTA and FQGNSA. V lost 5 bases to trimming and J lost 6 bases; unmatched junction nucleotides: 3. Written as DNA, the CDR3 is TGTGCCAGCAGCGGACAGGGAATCGAGCAGTACTTC. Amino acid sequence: CASSGQGIEQYF.

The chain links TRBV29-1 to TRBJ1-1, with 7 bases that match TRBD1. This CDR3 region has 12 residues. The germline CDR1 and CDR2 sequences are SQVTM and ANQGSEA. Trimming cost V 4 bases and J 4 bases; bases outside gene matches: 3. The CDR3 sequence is CSVGQGGTEAFF. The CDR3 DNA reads TGCAGCGTTGGGCAGGGGGGCACTGAAGCTTTCTTT.

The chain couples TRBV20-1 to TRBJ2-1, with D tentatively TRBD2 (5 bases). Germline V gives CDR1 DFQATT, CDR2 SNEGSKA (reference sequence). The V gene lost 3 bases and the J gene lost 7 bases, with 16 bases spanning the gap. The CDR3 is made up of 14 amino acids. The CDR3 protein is CSARRRAGSNEQFF. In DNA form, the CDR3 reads TGCAGTGCTAGGCGGCGGGCCGGTTCGAATGAGCAGTTCTTC.

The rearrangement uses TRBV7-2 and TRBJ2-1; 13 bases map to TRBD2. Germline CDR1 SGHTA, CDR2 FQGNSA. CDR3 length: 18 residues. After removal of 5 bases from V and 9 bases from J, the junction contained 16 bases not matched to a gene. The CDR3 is CASSLSHRGLAGLSEQFF. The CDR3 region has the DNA TGTGCCAGCAGCCTCTCCCATCGGGGACTAGCGGGATTGAGTGAGCAGTTCTTC.

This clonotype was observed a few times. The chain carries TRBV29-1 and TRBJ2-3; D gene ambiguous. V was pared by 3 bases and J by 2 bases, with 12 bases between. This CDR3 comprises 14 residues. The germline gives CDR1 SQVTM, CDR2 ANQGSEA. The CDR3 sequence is CSVESGINTDTQYF. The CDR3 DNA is TGCAGCGTTGAGTCCGGAATCAACACAGATACGCAGTATTTT.

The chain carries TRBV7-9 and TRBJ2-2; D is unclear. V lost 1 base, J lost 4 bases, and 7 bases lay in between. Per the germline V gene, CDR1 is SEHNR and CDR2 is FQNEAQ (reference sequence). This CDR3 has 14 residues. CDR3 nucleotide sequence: TGTGCCAGCAGCTTAGAACAAGGCACCGGGGAGCTGTTTTTT. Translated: CASSLEQGTGELFF.

This CDR3 is CASSIPSGSSYEQYF. As DNA, the CDR3 is TGTGCCAGCAGTATCCCTAGCGGAAGCTCCTACGAGCAGTACTTC. This rearrangement joins TRBV2 to TRBJ2-7; TRBD2 matches at 7 bases. CDR3 length equals 15 residues. Germline trimming cut 5 bases from V and 0 bases from J; bases unmatched to any gene: 7. From germline, CDR1 is SNHLY and CDR2 FYNNEI.

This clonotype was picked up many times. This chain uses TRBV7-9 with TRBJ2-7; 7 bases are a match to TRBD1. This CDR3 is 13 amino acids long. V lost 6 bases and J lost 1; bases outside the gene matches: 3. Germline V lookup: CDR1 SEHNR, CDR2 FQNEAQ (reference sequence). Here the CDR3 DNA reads TGTGCCAGCAGTCCGGGACAGTCCTACGAGCAGTACTTC. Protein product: CASSPGQSYEQYF.

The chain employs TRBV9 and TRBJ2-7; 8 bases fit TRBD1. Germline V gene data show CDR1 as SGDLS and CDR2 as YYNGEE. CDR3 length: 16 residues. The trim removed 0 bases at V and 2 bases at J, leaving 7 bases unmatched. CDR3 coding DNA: TGTGCCAGCAGCGTAGTTGGACAGGGCCCACCCTACGAGCAGTACTTC. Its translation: CASSVVGQGPPYEQYF.

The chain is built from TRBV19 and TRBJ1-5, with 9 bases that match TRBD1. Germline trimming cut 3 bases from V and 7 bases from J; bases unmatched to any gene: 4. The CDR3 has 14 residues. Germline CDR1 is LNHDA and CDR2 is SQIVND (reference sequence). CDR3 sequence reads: CASSIGTGKQPQHF. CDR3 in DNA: TGTGCCAGTAGTATTGGGACAGGGAAGCAGCCCCAGCATTTT. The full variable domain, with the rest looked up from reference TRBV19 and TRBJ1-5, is DGGITQSPKYLFRKEGQNVTLSCEQNLNHDAMYWYRQDPGQGLRLIYYSQIVNDFQKGDIAEGYSVSREKKESFPLTVTSAQKNPTAFYLCASSIGTGKQPQHFGDGTRLSIL.

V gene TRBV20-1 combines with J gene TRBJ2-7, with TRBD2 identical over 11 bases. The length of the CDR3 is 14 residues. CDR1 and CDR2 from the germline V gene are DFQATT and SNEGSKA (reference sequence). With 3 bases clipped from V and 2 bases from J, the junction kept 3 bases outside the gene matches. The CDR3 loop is CSASLAGGTYEQYF. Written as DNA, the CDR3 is TGCAGTGCTAGCCTAGCGGGAGGAACCTACGAGCAGTACTTC.

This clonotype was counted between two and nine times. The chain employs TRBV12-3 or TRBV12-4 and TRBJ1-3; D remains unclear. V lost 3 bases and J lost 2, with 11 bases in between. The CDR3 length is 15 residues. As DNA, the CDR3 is TGTGCCAGCAGTTTGGCGTGGCAGACTGGAAACACCATATATTTT. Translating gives CASSLAWQTGNTIYF.

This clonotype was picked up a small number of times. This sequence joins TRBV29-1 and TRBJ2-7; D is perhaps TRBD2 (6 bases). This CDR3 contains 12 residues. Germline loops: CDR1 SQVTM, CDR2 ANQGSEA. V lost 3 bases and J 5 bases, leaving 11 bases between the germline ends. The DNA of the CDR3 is TGCAGCGTTGATAGCGGCAGGGACGAGCAGTACTTC. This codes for CSVDSGRDEQYF.

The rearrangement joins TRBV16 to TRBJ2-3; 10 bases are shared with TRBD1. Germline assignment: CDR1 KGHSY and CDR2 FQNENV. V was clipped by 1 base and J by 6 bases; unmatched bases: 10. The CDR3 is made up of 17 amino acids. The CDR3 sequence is CASSQFGTGAPRDTQYF. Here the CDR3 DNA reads TGTGCCAGCAGCCAATTTGGGACAGGGGCGCCCCGGGATACGCAGTATTTT.

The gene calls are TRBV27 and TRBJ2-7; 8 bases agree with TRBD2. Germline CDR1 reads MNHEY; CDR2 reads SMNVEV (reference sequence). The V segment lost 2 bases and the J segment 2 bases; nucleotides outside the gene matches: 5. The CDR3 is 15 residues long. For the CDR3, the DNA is TGTGCCAGCAGTTTACGGGGGGGTATAACCTACGAGCAGTACTTC. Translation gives CASSLRGGITYEQYF.

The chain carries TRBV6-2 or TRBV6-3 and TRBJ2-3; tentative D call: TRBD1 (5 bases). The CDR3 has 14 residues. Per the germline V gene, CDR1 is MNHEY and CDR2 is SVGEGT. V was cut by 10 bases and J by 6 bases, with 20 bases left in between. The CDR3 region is CAITEIGARDTQYF. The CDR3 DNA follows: TGTGCCATTACCGAAATTGGGGCCAGGGATACGCAGTATTTT.

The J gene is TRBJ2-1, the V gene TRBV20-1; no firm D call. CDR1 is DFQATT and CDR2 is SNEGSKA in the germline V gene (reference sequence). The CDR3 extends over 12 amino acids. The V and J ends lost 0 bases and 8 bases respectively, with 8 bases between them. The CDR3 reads CSARDPGYEQFF. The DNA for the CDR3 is TGCAGTGCTAGAGATCCTGGATATGAGCAGTTCTTC.

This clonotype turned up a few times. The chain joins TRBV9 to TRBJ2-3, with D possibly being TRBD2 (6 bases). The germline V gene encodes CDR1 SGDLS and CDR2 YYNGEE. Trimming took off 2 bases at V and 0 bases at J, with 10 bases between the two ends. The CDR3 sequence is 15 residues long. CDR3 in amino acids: CASSVGGPSTDTQYF. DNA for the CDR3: TGTGCCAGCAGCGTCGGGGGACCAAGCACAGATACGCAGTATTTT.

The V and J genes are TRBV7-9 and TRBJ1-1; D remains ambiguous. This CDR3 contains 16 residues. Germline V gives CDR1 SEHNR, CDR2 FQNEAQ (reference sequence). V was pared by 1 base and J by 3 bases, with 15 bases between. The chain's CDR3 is CASSLVAQRGYTEAFF. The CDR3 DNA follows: TGTGCCAGCAGCTTAGTCGCCCAACGGGGATACACTGAAGCTTTCTTT. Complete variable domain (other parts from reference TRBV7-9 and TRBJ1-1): DTGVSQNPRHKITKRGQNVTFRCDPISEHNRLYWYRQTLGQGPEFLTYFQNEAQLEKSRLLSDRFSAERPKGSFSTLEIQRTEQGDSAMYLCASSLVAQRGYTEAFFGQGTRLTVV.

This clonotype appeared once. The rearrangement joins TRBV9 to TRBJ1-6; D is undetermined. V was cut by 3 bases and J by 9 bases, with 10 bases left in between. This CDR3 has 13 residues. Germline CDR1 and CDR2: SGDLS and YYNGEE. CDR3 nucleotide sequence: TGTGCCAGCAGCGCGGGTTGGAGTTCACCCCTCCACTTT. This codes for CASSAGWSSPLHF.

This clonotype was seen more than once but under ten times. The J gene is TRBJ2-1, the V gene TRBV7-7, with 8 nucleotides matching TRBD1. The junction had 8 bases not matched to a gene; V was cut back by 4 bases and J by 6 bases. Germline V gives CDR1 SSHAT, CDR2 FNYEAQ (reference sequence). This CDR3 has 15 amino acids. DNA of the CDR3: TGTGCCAGCAGCTCGAGCGGACAGGGTGGCAATGAGCAGTTCTTC. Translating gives CASSSSGQGGNEQFF. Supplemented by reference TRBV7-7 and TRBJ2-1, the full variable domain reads GAGVSQSPRYKVTKRGQDVTLRCDPISSHATLYWYQQALGQGPEFLTYFNYEAQPDKSGLPSDRFSAERPEGSISTLTIQRTEQRDSAMYRCASSSSGQGGNEQFFGPGTRLTVL.